This T cell receptor (beta chain) was observed in a study of T cells in Graves' hyperthyroidism and ophthalmopathy (dated by TCRdb to between 2017 and 2020). Regarding the study in general: Peripheral blood was collected at initial diagnosis, before any treatment. For training and testing, the 80 to 100 patients in the discovery cohort were randomly divided in a 7:3 ratio. The study also compared thyroid tissue and blood T-cell repertoires from five or six Graves' hyperthyroidism patients. Whether ophthalmopathy could be predicted prospectively was tested in an independent validation cohort made up of under 20 hyperthyroidism patients plus 17 patients who later progressed to ophthalmopathy. After blood sampling, hyperthyroidism patients were treated with methimazole at a starting dose of 30 mg daily, and ophthalmopathy patients were treated with high-dose intravenous methylprednisolone. To identify TCR V-J signatures that set the groups apart, the researchers used a discovery cohort of 100 patients, made up of roughly 45 with Graves' ophthalmopathy and 55 to 65 with stable Graves' hyperthyroidism. According to the paper, TCR Vbeta CDR3 sequencing was carried out on some 130 peripheral blood samples, which came from 40 to 45 ophthalmopathy, fewer than 80 hyperthyroidism and roughly 17 progressor patients.

A word on this clonotype: Its antigen is not yet known. It has no much larger one-base neighbor in the sample; base qualities were not kept.

Broad study findings and their caveats: Sample size was not statistically predetermined, and investigators were not blinded to group allocation. Most expanded thyroid clonotypes (frequency above 0.001) were also found in blood, which suggests that blood repertoires may mirror thyroid immune responses. In validation, progression to ophthalmopathy was predicted by the model with around 70% sensitivity and 72.22% specificity, a median of approximately 6.5 months before onset. A model built on a 13 V-J signature distinguished ophthalmopathy from stable hyperthyroidism, reaching over 85% sensitivity and about 81% specificity in cross-validation and 80%/75% in testing.

The germline V gene provides CDR1 SGHRS and CDR2 YFSETQ. V is trimmed back by 4 bases and J by 2 bases, and the junction contains 5 bases that no gene match accounts for. Taken from cysteine to phenylalanine, the CDR3 has 16 residues. Just the 48-base CDR3 DNA is kept, in frame starting at base 1. TCR beta CDR3 regions were amplified from RNA transcripts. The TCR CDR3 was subjected to a first round of RT-PCR using the HTBI primer set and the Qiagen OneStep RT-PCR kit. The libraries were constructed in a second round of multiplex PCR and then size-selected and purified. The libraries were sequenced on an Illumina HiSeq2000 using paired-end 100 bp reads. On the study's bioinformatics: Raw data were processed with SOAPnuke, discarding reads with adapters, uncalled bases, mean Phred below 15, or no exact constant-primer or identifier match. High-quality paired reads were merged with COPE v1.2.5, and unique nucleotide sequences were defined as clonotypes. Clonotypes were aligned to IMGT TRBV, TRBD and TRBJ reference segments using MiTCR v1.1. The analysis included only V-J combinations with a frequency above 0.0001, which together covered around 99% of the repertoires. The TCS score was defined as the ratio of F50 (clonal expansion) to E x V (chaos), calculated using BLOSUM62-based TCRdist between CDR3 peptides within each V-J. Welch's t-statistics and random forest reduced around 520 V-J features to 13, which were used in a naive Bayes classifier (R e1071). TCRdb passed the public sequencing reads through fastp at Q25 and MiXCR, retaining productive beta sequences. All rows with the same CDR3 protein become a single entry with the most common DNA and genes. The V and J calls and clone size are TCRdb's, not the authors'. The sample profile shows around 340,000 distinct CDR3 sequences; about 17% of them were found once. The ten biggest clones cover 34% of the sample.

Hyperthyroidism patients were newly diagnosed, with disease duration under 2 months, and aged 18 to 65 years. Any patient with an uncontrolled infection, another autoimmune disease, pregnancy or lactation was excluded. Diagnoses relied on clinical symptoms, serum thyroxine and TRAb, thyroid ultrasound and orbital computed tomography. Blood from progressor patients was drawn when they were first diagnosed with hyperthyroidism, before any ophthalmopathy symptoms appeared. PBMCs were separated from 8 to 10 ml of fresh peripheral blood using Ficoll-Paque density gradient centrifugation. Progressor patients were defined as those initially diagnosed with Graves' hyperthyroidism in whom ophthalmopathy developed during follow-up. Total RNA was extracted using Trizol reagent, and RNA quality was assessed on an Agilent 2100 Bioanalyzer.

The receptor was derived from a woman aged 30 to 39 with Graves' hyperthyroidism that later progressed to Graves' ophthalmopathy. The V and J segments used are TRBV5-1 and TRBJ2-3, with TRBD2 matching 12 junction bases. Specimen: blood. This receptor carries the CDR3 CASSPGLAGVTDTQYF. In nucleotides, the sequence is TGCGCCAGCAGCCCGGGACTAGCGGGTGTCACAGATACGCAGTATTTT.